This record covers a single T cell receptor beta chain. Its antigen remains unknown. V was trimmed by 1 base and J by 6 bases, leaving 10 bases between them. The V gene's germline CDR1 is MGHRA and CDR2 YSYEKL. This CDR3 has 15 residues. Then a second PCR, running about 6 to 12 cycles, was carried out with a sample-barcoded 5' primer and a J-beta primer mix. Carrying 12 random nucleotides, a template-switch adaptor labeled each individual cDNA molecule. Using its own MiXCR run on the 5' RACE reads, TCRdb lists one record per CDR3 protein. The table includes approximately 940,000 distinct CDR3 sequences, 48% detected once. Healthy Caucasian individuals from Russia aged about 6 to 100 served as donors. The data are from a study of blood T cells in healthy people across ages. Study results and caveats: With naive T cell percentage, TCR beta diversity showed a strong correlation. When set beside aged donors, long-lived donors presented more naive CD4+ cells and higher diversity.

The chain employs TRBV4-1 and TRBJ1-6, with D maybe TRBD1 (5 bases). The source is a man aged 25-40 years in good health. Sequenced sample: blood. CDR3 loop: CASSQADSPNSPLHF. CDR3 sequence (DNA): TGCGCCAGCAGCCAAGCTGACAGTCCTAATTCACCCCTCCACTTT.